The 27 T cell receptor beta chains reported below all come from one sample, sequenced in a study of early T cells in non-severe SARS-CoV-2 infection. TCRdb redid the calling of the 5' RACE reads with MiXCR, one entry per CDR3 protein. Altogether 40,000 to 50,000 distinct CDR3 sequences are present, under 15% being singletons, with the ten largest covering about 9.4%. Sequencing was carried out using whole blood. The origin of the receptors is an adult who was a healthcare worker with PCR-confirmed SARS-CoV-2 infection or an uninfected control (not recorded which).

This clonotype appeared a few times. The chain recombines TRBV30 with TRBJ2-1; 9 bases line up with TRBD2. The V gene's germline CDR1 is GTSNPN and CDR2 SVGIG (reference sequence). The CDR3 has 14 amino acids. V was clipped by 7 bases and J by 8 bases; unmatched bases: 12. For the CDR3, the DNA is TGTGCCTCCCGGGGGCGGGAGGGCCGGGATGAGCAGTTCTTC. It codes for CASRGREGRDEQFF. The whole variable domain, remainder taken from reference TRBV30 and TRBJ2-1, is SQTIHQWPATLVQPVGSPLSLECTVEGTSNPNLYWYRQAAGRGLQLLFYSVGIGQISSEVPQNLSASRPQDRQFILSSKKLLLSDSGFYLCASRGREGRDEQFFGPGTRLTVL.

This clonotype was seen a single time. The rearrangement uses TRBV29-1 and TRBJ2-1; 8 nucleotides agree with TRBD2. The junction had 10 bases not matched to a gene; V was cut back by 6 bases and J by 6 bases. Germline assignment: CDR1 SQVTM and CDR2 ANQGSEA. This CDR3 contains 14 residues. Here the CDR3 DNA reads TGCAGCGTCGGGACTAGTGTTTGGGCCAATGAGCAGTTCTTC. Its translation: CSVGTSVWANEQFF.

Only a few counts were recorded for this clonotype. CDR3 amino acids: CASSSPLGGSAGNTIYF. The CDR3 DNA reads as TGTGCCAGCAGCTCCCCCCTAGGGGGGTCTGCCGGAAACACCATATATTTT. The chain links TRBV7-6 to TRBJ1-3; possible D gene TRBD1, 6 bases. The CDR3 has 17 amino acids. CDR1 and CDR2 from the germline V gene are SGHVS and FNYEAQ. V lost 4 bases and J lost 4, with 20 bases in between.

J is TRBJ2-1 and V is TRBV20-1; weak D call: TRBD1 (6 bases). The germline gives CDR1 DFQATT, CDR2 SNEGSKA (reference sequence). Trimming cost V 0 bases and J 8 bases, with 17 bases left between them. The CDR3 has 15 residues. CDR3 nucleotides: TGCAGTGCTAGAGATCGGGTCTGGGCAGGGGATGAGCAGTTCTTC. The encoded protein is CSARDRVWAGDEQFF.

This clonotype was detected many times. The rearrangement uses TRBV20-1 and TRBJ2-7, with 7 bases lining up with TRBD2. The V gene end was trimmed by 6 bases and the J gene end by 7 bases; junction bases not matched to a gene: 15. Germline V CDR1 and CDR2: DFQATT, SNEGSKA (reference sequence). The CDR3 sequence is 14 residues long. The DNA of the CDR3 is TGCAGTGCAGAAGGGCTAACCCCCGGGGGGGAGCAGTACTTC. Amino acids: CSAEGLTPGGEQYF.

This clonotype was seen repeatedly, ten times or more. The rearrangement joins TRBV5-1 to TRBJ2-7, with TRBD2 matching over 10 bases. The V gene end was trimmed by 4 bases and the J gene end by 2 bases; junction bases not matched to a gene: 9. There are 16 residues in the CDR3. Germline CDR1 is SGHRS and CDR2 is YFSETQ. CDR3 protein: CASSETTSGVPYEQYF. The CDR3 region has the DNA TGCGCCAGCAGCGAAACTACTAGCGGGGTCCCCTACGAGCAGTACTTC.

In its sample, this clonotype was seen a few times. This rearrangement joins TRBV9 to TRBJ2-3; no reliable D call. V lost 0 bases, J lost 2 bases, and 10 bases lay in between. There are 15 residues in the CDR3. Per germline, CDR1 SGDLS and CDR2 YYNGEE. The CDR3 loop reads CASSVGGQITDTQYF. The CDR3 nucleotides read TGTGCCAGCAGCGTAGGTGGGCAGATCACAGATACGCAGTATTTT.

This clonotype showed up many times. The chain employs TRBV12-3 or TRBV12-4 and TRBJ1-3, with 9 bases fitting TRBD1. The junction had 12 bases not matched to a gene; V was cut back by 5 bases and J by 4 bases. CDR3 length: 17 amino acids. In DNA, the CDR3 is TGTGCCAGCAGTCCTCTTAGGGCGGGACAGGGAGGAAACACCATATATTTT. Translated: CASSPLRAGQGGNTIYF.

This clonotype was seen only a few times. The chain is built from TRBV29-1 and TRBJ2-5, with D possibly being TRBD2 (6 bases). The CDR3 contains 10 residues. The V gene's germline CDR1 is SQVTM and CDR2 ANQGSEA. V was shortened by 3 bases and J by 10 bases, with 9 bases between the two germline ends. The chain's CDR3 is CSVEEGNQYF. CDR3 bases: TGCAGCGTTGAGGAGGGGAACCAGTACTTC.

The chain links TRBV5-1 to TRBJ2-7; maybe TRBD1 (5 bases). V was clipped by 0 bases and J by 0 bases, with 13 bases between them. CDR1 is SGHRS, CDR2 YFSETQ, per germline. The CDR3 length is 16 residues. The CDR3 nucleotides read TGCGCCAGCAGCTTGGTAGGGGCGGTGTCCTCCTACGAGCAGTACTTC. The encoded protein is CASSLVGAVSSYEQYF.

The chain has TRBV12-3 or TRBV12-4 and TRBJ2-3, with D unresolved. V was clipped by 4 bases and J by 7 bases, with 12 bases between them. The length of the CDR3 is 13 residues. The CDR3 nucleotides are TGTGCCAGCAGTTCCGGGTCCTATAATACGCAGTATTTT. Its translation is CASSSGSYNTQYF.

The chain is built from TRBV29-1 and TRBJ2-1; D is possibly TRBD1 (5 bases). The CDR3 covers 15 residues. The V end was cut by 6 bases, the J end by 0 bases, with 15 bases between. Looked up from germline, CDR1 is SQVTM and CDR2 is ANQGSEA. CDR3 in amino acids: CSVPGRTYSYNEQFF. The CDR3 DNA sequence: TGCAGCGTCCCAGGGCGGACCTACTCCTACAATGAGCAGTTCTTC.

Many counts were recorded for this clonotype. The chain couples TRBV28 to TRBJ1-2; D may be TRBD1 (5 bases). Looked up from germline, CDR1 is MDHEN and CDR2 is SYDVKM. The V end was cut by 7 bases, the J end by 5 bases, with 8 bases between. The CDR3 has 11 residues. The CDR3 nucleotides read TGTGCCAGCACAGGGCTTTATGGCTACACCTTC. This translates into CASTGLYGYTF.

This clonotype appeared a few times. This chain joins TRBV11-2 and TRBJ1-2, with D unresolved. V shed 1 base and J shed 4 bases, with 10 bases lying between them. Germline CDR1 is SGHAT and CDR2 is FQNNGV. The CDR3 is 14 amino acids. The CDR3 region is CASSLGPGSYGYTF. The CDR3 nucleotides read TGTGCCAGCAGCTTAGGGCCCGGATCCTATGGCTACACCTTC.

The V gene is TRBV12-3 or TRBV12-4, the J gene TRBJ2-7; the match to TRBD2 covers 8 bases. The CDR3 has 16 residues. The trim removed 4 bases at V and 0 bases at J, leaving 8 bases unmatched. The CDR3 DNA is TGTGCCAGCAGTTCTAGGGCCGGGAGGGTCTCCTACGAGCAGTACTTC. Protein product: CASSSRAGRVSYEQYF.

This clonotype has a handful of counts. V and J are TRBV29-1 and TRBJ1-4, with a weak D call TRBD1 (5 bases). The V end lost 5 bases, the J end lost 5 bases, and 15 bases lay between the germline ends. Germline CDR1 is SQVTM and CDR2 is ANQGSEA. The CDR3 runs 14 residues. CDR3: CSVPIGGSNEKLFF. The CDR3 DNA reads TGCAGCGTTCCCATCGGGGGTTCAAATGAAAAACTGTTTTTT.

The count of this clonotype is one. The gene calls are TRBV28 and TRBJ2-7; tentatively, D is TRBD2 (7 bases). V was trimmed by 4 bases and J by 6 bases, leaving 19 bases between them. Per the germline V gene, CDR1 is MDHEN and CDR2 is SYDVKM. The CDR3 is made up of 15 amino acids. In DNA form, the CDR3 reads TGTGCCAGCAGTTCCCCGGGGGAGGGGGGCGTCGAGCAGTACTTC. Protein product: CASSSPGEGGVEQYF.

This clonotype has a count of ten or more. The junction shows a germline mismatch at one end, possibly a read error. This chain joins TRBV5-1 and TRBJ1-1; D not certain. Germline CDR1 and CDR2: SGHRS and YFSETQ. CDR3 length: 12 amino acids. The CDR3 DNA reads as TGTGCCAGCAGCTTCGGGAACACTGAAGCTTTCTTT. The encoded protein is CASSFGNTEAFF.

The table lists this clonotype with many counts. The rearrangement links TRBV7-3 to TRBJ2-3; 9 nucleotides match TRBD2. CDR1 is SGHTA and CDR2 is FQGTGA in the germline V gene. Losses at the gene ends were 4 bases for V and 0 bases for J; bases not matched to a gene: 5. The CDR3 runs to 16 residues. DNA of the CDR3: TGTGCCAGCAGCTCTAGCGGGAACCCCAGCACAGATACGCAGTATTTT. Translated, it gives CASSSSGNPSTDTQYF. The entire variable domain, with the rest obtained from reference TRBV7-3 and TRBJ2-3, is as follows: GAGVSQTPSNKVTEKGKYVELRCDPISGHTALYWYRQSLGQGPEFLIYFQGTGAADDSGLPNDRFFAVRPEGSVSTLKIQRTERGDSAVYLCASSSSGNPSTDTQYFGPGTRLTVL.

Only a few counts were recorded for this clonotype. This sequence joins TRBV29-1 and TRBJ2-3, with 10 bases matching TRBD2. Germline CDR1 reads SQVTM; CDR2 reads ANQGSEA. CDR3 size: 15 residues. V lost 4 bases, J lost 6 bases, and 10 bases stayed unmatched. The CDR3 region is CSVVGLARGSDTQYF. As DNA, the CDR3 is TGCAGCGTTGTGGGACTAGCGAGGGGTAGCGATACGCAGTATTTT.

The sample holds many counts of this clonotype. The gene calls are TRBV12-3 or TRBV12-4 and TRBJ2-2; possibly TRBD2 for D (5 bases). The CDR3 is made up of 14 amino acids. V shed 3 bases and J shed 1 base, with 6 bases lying between them. CDR3 sequence: CASSFSVNTGELFF. CDR3 coding DNA: TGTGCCAGCAGTTTTAGCGTGAACACCGGGGAGCTGTTTTTT.

With respect to this clonotype: A much larger clone lies a single base off, so this may be a read error. This sequence joins TRBV24-1 and TRBJ2-7; tentatively, D is TRBD1 or TRBD2 (5 bases each). The germline V gene encodes CDR1 KGHDR and CDR2 SFDVKD. Deletions cut 4 bases from V and 5 bases from J, with 17 bases between. CDR3 length: 15 amino acids. CDR3 coding DNA: TGTGCCACCAGTGAGGCCGGGACCGCCATGGACGAGCAGTACTTC. Translation gives CATSEAGTAMDEQYF.

This clonotype was observed many times. The CDR3: CASSQGQEYEQYF. The CDR3 DNA is TGCGCCAGCAGCCAGGGACAGGAGTACGAGCAGTACTTC. The chain recombines TRBV4-1 with TRBJ2-7, with 8 positions matching TRBD1. Germline CDR1 is MGHRA and CDR2 is YSYEKL. With V trimmed by 3 bases and J by 4 bases, 2 bases remained unmatched. This CDR3 region has 13 residues.

This clonotype was counted at least ten times. The CDR3 here is CASSRHGRAGGNGYTF. Written as DNA, the CDR3 is TGTGCCAGCTCGAGACATGGACGGGCAGGAGGGAATGGCTACACCTTC. V is TRBV6-5 and J is TRBJ1-2; D remains ambiguous. Trimming removed 8 bases at V and 6 bases at J, with 25 bases between. The CDR3 has 16 amino acids. Per germline, CDR1 MNHEY and CDR2 SVGAGI.

In this sample, this clonotype turned up many times. This rearrangement joins TRBV14 to TRBJ2-5, with 10 positions matching TRBD2. J gave up 0 bases and V 4 bases, and 11 bases lay outside the gene matches. Germline V gene sequence: CDR1 SGHDN, CDR2 FVKESK. The CDR3 runs 18 residues. This CDR3 is CASSPKASGGQHQETQYF. The DNA of the CDR3 is TGTGCCAGCAGCCCTAAGGCTAGCGGGGGCCAGCACCAAGAGACCCAGTACTTC.

This clonotype was found many times. The chain carries TRBV29-1 and TRBJ2-3; 14 nucleotides match TRBD2. The germline V gene encodes CDR1 SQVTM and CDR2 ANQGSEA. Losses at the gene ends were 4 bases for V and 3 bases for J; bases not matched to a gene: 6. The CDR3 length is 16 residues. CDR3 sequence reads: CSVGGTSGRRTDTQYF. The CDR3 nucleotides read TGCAGCGTTGGGGGGACTAGCGGGAGAAGGACAGATACGCAGTATTTT.

This clonotype was counted ten times or more. The chain couples TRBV7-2 to TRBJ1-1; 7 nucleotides line up with TRBD1. CDR1 is SGHTA, CDR2 FQGNSA, per germline. This CDR3 is built from 14 residues. V lost 5 bases and J lost 0; bases outside the gene matches: 3. For the CDR3, the DNA is TGTGCCAGCAGCCCGGGACAGATGAACACTGAAGCTTTCTTT. Translating gives CASSPGQMNTEAFF.